This passage covers 18 T cell receptor beta chains from one sample sequenced in a study of beta chain features in type 1 diabetes. Study conclusions and caveats: When Type 1 diabetes patients were examined, their TCRB CDR3s proved moderately but significantly shorter in all four CD4+ subsets.

The antigens these receptors bind are not known. Every isolated RNA sample was fully reverse transcribed, so sequencing captured expressed TCRB transcripts. Assay: immunoSEQ multiplex PCR; the TCRdb copy retains only in-frame clones and omits some. The table lists approximately 50,000 clones, 60% to 70% of them singletons. Sequencing was carried out using stem cell memory CD4+ T cells from blood. These receptor sequences come from a woman aged 25 to 39 with type 1 diabetes.

This sequence joins TRBV19 and TRBJ2-3; D perhaps matches TRBD2 (6 bases). The CDR3 has 14 amino acids. In germline, CDR1 is LNHDA, CDR2 SQIVND (reference sequence). The V end was cut by 5 bases, the J end by 1 base, with 10 bases between. CDR3 protein: CASSSAGRTDTQYF. CDR3 nucleotide sequence: TGTGCCAGTAGTTCGGCGGGACGCACAGATACGCAGTATTTT.

This clone was found once. The chain links TRBV7-9 to TRBJ2-3, with 7 bases lining up with TRBD2. Germline V lookup: CDR1 SEHNR, CDR2 FQNEAQ (reference sequence). V was clipped by 0 bases and J by 4 bases; unmatched bases: 4. This CDR3 spans 15 amino acids. CDR3 sequence (DNA): TGTGCCAGCAGCTTAGCGGGACTAAGCCCAGATACGCAGTATTTT. It encodes CASSLAGLSPDTQYF.

This clone appeared a few times. V gene TRBV20-1 combines with J gene TRBJ2-7; D possibly corresponds to TRBD2 (5 bases). V shed 3 bases and J shed 7 bases, with 10 bases lying between them. The CDR3 contains 11 residues. Per the germline V gene, CDR1 is DFQATT and CDR2 is SNEGSKA (reference sequence). The CDR3 sequence: CSARGPGEQYF. CDR3 in DNA: TGCAGTGCTAGGGGCCCGGGGGAGCAGTACTTC.

The rearrangement joins TRBV10-3 to TRBJ2-2; 11 nucleotides line up with TRBD2. The CDR3 covers 18 residues. J lost 3 bases, V lost 0 bases, and 6 bases had no gene match. CDR1 is ENHRY and CDR2 is SYGVKD in the germline V gene. The CDR3 nucleotides are TGTGCCATCAGTGAGTCGACGGGACTAGCGGTATACACCGGGGAGCTGTTTTTT. As protein: CAISESTGLAVYTGELFF.

This chain connects TRBV25-1 to TRBJ2-2; 7 nucleotides align to TRBD1. The CDR3 consists of 15 residues. Germline lookup yields CDR1 MGHDK and CDR2 SYGVNS. V lost 6 bases to trimming and J lost 0 bases; unmatched junction nucleotides: 4. The CDR3 region has the DNA TGTGCCAGCAGATCCGGGACAGCGAACACCGGGGAGCTGTTTTTT. Translating it yields CASRSGTANTGELFF.

This chain uses TRBV29-1 with TRBJ1-2; D perhaps matches TRBD1 (6 bases). V dropped 7 bases and J dropped 5 bases, with 14 bases sitting between them. CDR3 length: 12 amino acids. The germline gives CDR1 SQVTM, CDR2 ANQGSEA. As DNA, the CDR3 is TGCAGCGCCCGGGGGGACACTTATGGCTACACCTTC. This gives the protein CSARGDTYGYTF.

The chain has TRBV30 and TRBJ2-7; the match to TRBD2 covers 7 bases. There are 14 residues in the CDR3. From germline, CDR1 is GTSNPN and CDR2 SVGIG (reference sequence). Trimming removed 0 bases from V and 0 bases from J; junction bases left unmatched: 2. For the CDR3, the DNA is TGTGCCTGGAGTGTAGGCGGGAGCTCCTACGAGCAGTACTTC. Residues: CAWSVGGSSYEQYF.

The chain carries TRBV18 and TRBJ1-1, with D unclear. The ends were cut back, 4 bases at V and 7 bases at J, with 22 bases in the middle. Germline V gene data show CDR1 as KGHSH and CDR2 as LQKENI. The CDR3 runs to 16 residues. CDR3 loop: CASSLTDPRGGGEAFF. The DNA for the CDR3 is TGTGCCAGCTCACTTACCGACCCCCGGGGAGGAGGTGAAGCTTTCTTT. Using reference TRBV18 and TRBJ1-1 for the parts outside the CDR3, the full variable domain is NAGVMQNPRHLVRRRGQEARLRCSPMKGHSHVYWYRQLPEEGLKFMVYLQKENIIDESGMPKERFSAEFPKEGPSILRIQQVVRGDSAAYFCASSLTDPRGGGEAFFGQGTRLTVV.

The chain couples TRBV2 to TRBJ1-2; the D gene is possibly TRBD1 (6 bases). Germline V gene lookup returns CDR1 SNHLY and CDR2 FYNNEI. The CDR3 spans 14 residues. Trimming left V 7 bases short and J 8 bases short, with 20 bases between. For the CDR3, the DNA is TGTGCCAGCATGAGGTCCCCAGGGGCGTACGGCTACACCTTC. This codes for CASMRSPGAYGYTF.

In its sample, this clone was seen a few times. V gene TRBV29-1 combines with J gene TRBJ1-2, with 10 bases lining up with TRBD1. Trimming at V came to 0 bases and at J to 7 bases, leaving 8 bases not matched to a gene. The V gene's germline CDR1 is SQVTM and CDR2 ANQGSEA. The CDR3 consists of 15 residues. The CDR3 coding sequence is TGCAGCGTTGAAGATGGGACAGGGGTTTACGGTGGCTACACCTTC. It yields the protein CSVEDGTGVYGGYTF.

This rearrangement joins TRBV27 to TRBJ1-2; no reliable D call. The CDR3 is 12 amino acids. The germline CDR1 and CDR2 sequences are MNHEY and SMNVEV (reference sequence). V lost 6 bases and J lost 8, with 13 bases in between. The CDR3, as DNA: TGTGCCAGCAGCGGGTGGGGAGAGGGCTACACCTTC. Residues: CASSGWGEGYTF.

This sequence joins TRBV23-1 and TRBJ2-1; D gene ambiguous. TRBV23-1 is an ORF, and what it does is uncertain. The CDR3 length is 16 residues. Deletions cut 0 bases from V and 0 bases from J, with 9 bases between. The CDR3 bases are TGCGCCAGCAGTCAATCGAAGTCTAGCTCCTACAATGAGCAGTTCTTC. Translated, it gives CASSQSKSSSYNEQFF.

This sequence joins TRBV5-4 and TRBJ1-2, with D uncertain. Trimming removed 6 bases from V and 7 bases from J, with 19 bases in between. The CDR3 contains 14 residues. From germline, CDR1 is SGHNT and CDR2 YYREEE (reference sequence). In DNA form, the CDR3 reads TGTGCCAGCACGGTGCCGGGGAATCGATTTGGCTACACCTTC. Translated, it gives CASTVPGNRFGYTF. Variable domain in full (rest from reference TRBV5-4 and TRBJ1-2): ETGVTQSPTHLIKTRGQQVTLRCSSQSGHNTVSWYQQALGQGPQFIFQYYREEENGRGNFPPRFSGLQFPNYSSELNVNALELDDSALYLCASTVPGNRFGYTFGSGTRLTVV.

This chain uses TRBV6-5 with TRBJ2-7; tentatively, D is TRBD1 (5 bases). The CDR3 is 16 residues long. Trimming took 2 bases from V and 4 from J, leaving 18 bases between them. CDR1 and CDR2 from the germline V gene are MNHEY and SVGAGI. The CDR3 spells CASSYPSRQTSYEQYF. CDR3 coding DNA: TGTGCCAGCAGTTACCCCTCCCGACAGACGTCTTACGAGCAGTACTTC.

This chain joins TRBV11-2 and TRBJ2-2, with 7 bases fitting TRBD2. In germline, CDR1 is SGHAT, CDR2 FQNNGV. This CDR3 region has 14 residues. V gave up 6 bases and J gave up 2 bases; unmatched junction bases: 3. In DNA form, the CDR3 reads TGTGCCAGCAGTGGGGGACTAAACACCGGGGAGCTGTTTTTT. It encodes CASSGGLNTGELFF.

This clone appeared a few times. CDR3 region: CASSAGWGQEETQYF. In DNA form, the CDR3 reads TGTGCCAGCAGTGCAGGATGGGGACAGGAAGAGACCCAGTACTTC. This sequence joins TRBV27 and TRBJ2-5; 8 bases map to TRBD1. CDR3 length: 15 residues. After removal of 5 bases from V and 3 bases from J, the junction contained 8 bases not matched to a gene. Germline V gives CDR1 MNHEY, CDR2 SMNVEV (reference sequence).

The chain is built from TRBV18 and TRBJ1-1; D is possibly TRBD1 (5 bases). CDR1 KGHSH and CDR2 LQKENI come from the germline V gene. The CDR3 has 14 amino acids. The V end was cut by 3 bases, the J end by 4 bases, with 12 bases between. The CDR3 bases are TGTGCCAGCTCACCCGGCGGAGGGGTCACTGAAGCTTTCTTT. It codes for CASSPGGGVTEAFF. The whole variable domain, remainder taken from reference TRBV18 and TRBJ1-1, is NAGVMQNPRHLVRRRGQEARLRCSPMKGHSHVYWYRQLPEEGLKFMVYLQKENIIDESGMPKERFSAEFPKEGPSILRIQQVVRGDSAAYFCASSPGGGVTEAFFGQGTRLTVV.

The V gene is TRBV9, the J gene TRBJ1-2, with 10 positions matching TRBD1. Germline CDR1 is SGDLS and CDR2 is YYNGEE. V lost 4 bases, J lost 4 bases, and 7 bases stayed unmatched. The CDR3 totals 15 residues. The DNA of the CDR3 is TGTGCCAGCAGCCCGGGACAGGGGCCGGTCTATGGCTACACCTTC. Its translation: CASSPGQGPVYGYTF. Variable domain in full (rest from reference TRBV9 and TRBJ1-2): DSGVTQTPKHLITATGQRVTLRCSPRSGDLSVYWYQQSLDQGLQFLIQYYNGEERAKGNILERFSAQQFPDLHSELNLSSLELGDSALYFCASSPGQGPVYGYTFGSGTRLTVV.